This T cell receptor beta chain appears in the sequencing data of a study of patients and donors after allogeneic stem cell transplantation. TCRdb processed the RT-PCR reads anew with MiXCR; each CDR3 protein has one entry. The sample includes over 130,000 distinct CDR3 sequences, about 36% of them seen just once. V was clipped by 5 bases and J by 4 bases; unmatched bases: 10. This CDR3 is 16 amino acids long. The germline gives CDR1 MNHEY, CDR2 SVGEGT. This sequence originates from a human donor who was either an allogeneic HSCT recipient or a stem cell or donor lymphocyte infusion donor (not recorded which). It is not recorded whose cells these are; they may come from a transplant donor. The source material was blood, either unsorted or a sorted T cell fraction (not recorded which). This chain joins TRBV6-2 or TRBV6-3 and TRBJ2-1; 8 nucleotides line up with TRBD2. The DNA for the CDR3 is TGTGCCAGCAGTGGGGCCAGCGGGGGCGTATACAATGAGCAGTTCTTC. As protein: CASSGASGGVYNEQFF.